This T cell receptor (beta chain) was documented in a study of cytomegalovirus exposure and HLA in healthy donors. The PCR had 60 Vbeta and 13 Jbeta primers. The table came from immunoSEQ multiplex PCR; TCRdb's copy has only in-frame clones and leaves some out. Of 65,000 to 85,000 clones listed, roughly 9.1% are singletons. In its sample, this clone was seen a few times. One end of the junction fails to match germline, which may point to a read error. Germline V gene sequence: CDR1 SGHVS, CDR2 FNYEAQ. The CDR3 runs to 14 residues. V usage is TRBV7-6 and J usage is TRBJ1-4; TRBD1 aligns across 7 bases. The sample consisted of PBMCs. The clonotype was recovered from a man aged 55 to 70 in good health and CMV-seropositive. The CDR3 is CASTTDRVVEKLLF. The DNA of the CDR3 is TGTGCCAGCACCACCGACAGGGTGGTTGAAAAACTGCTTTTT.